Following are 6 T cell receptor beta chains from one sample sequenced in a study of lymphopenia after photon versus proton radiotherapy. The data were produced by immunoSEQ multiplex PCR, yet TCRdb's version contains in-frame clones alone and is incomplete. The profile shows 40,000 to 55,000 clones, under 95% of them singletons. The source material was peripheral blood, sampled from a patient treated with photon-based radiotherapy. The receptors were sampled from a woman aged 40 to 55 with cholangiocarcinoma.

The chain combines TRBV30 with TRBJ1-3; no definite D call. V dropped 4 bases and J dropped 6 bases, with 13 bases sitting between them. CDR3 length equals 13 residues. Per the germline V gene, CDR1 is GTSNPN and CDR2 is SVGIG (reference sequence). The CDR3 reads CAWKPGEENTIYF. The CDR3 nucleotides read TGTGCCTGGAAGCCTGGGGAGGAAAACACCATATATTTT.

This clone occurred a few times. The chain employs TRBV5-1 and TRBJ1-6, with D perhaps TRBD1 (5 bases). The CDR3 has 18 residues. V was trimmed by 0 bases and J by 7 bases, leaving 20 bases between them. Germline assignment: CDR1 SGHRS and CDR2 YFSETQ. CDR3 region: CASSLVDRGDSPNSPLHF. CDR3 in DNA: TGCGCCAGCAGCTTGGTAGATCGTGGAGACAGTCCAAATTCACCCCTCCACTTT.

The CDR3 loop is CASSQGTRDEKLFF. As DNA, the CDR3 is TGCGCCAGCAGCCAAGGAACCAGGGATGAAAAACTGTTTTTT. The genes are TRBV4-3 and TRBJ1-4, with D maybe TRBD1 (5 bases). This CDR3 has 14 amino acids. Germline V lookup: CDR1 LGHNA, CDR2 YSLEER. V was clipped by 1 base and J by 6 bases, with 9 bases between them.

V and J are TRBV6-1 and TRBJ1-1, with a weak D call TRBD1 (5 bases). Germline V gene data show CDR1 as MNHNS and CDR2 as SASEGT. Trimming cost V 0 bases and J 4 bases, with 9 bases left between them. CDR3 length: 14 amino acids. The CDR3 region is CASSEAVRGTEAFF. DNA for the CDR3: TGTGCCAGCAGTGAAGCCGTAAGGGGCACTGAAGCTTTCTTT.

The chain links TRBV21-1 to TRBJ1-1. TRBV21-1 is recorded as a pseudogene. This CDR3 has 16 residues. CDR3 nucleotide sequence: TGTGCCAGCAGCAAGACGCTAACAGGACCCGGGGGGGAAGCTTTCTTT. Translation: CASSKTLTGPGGEAFF.

This chain links TRBV27 with TRBJ2-7, with a weak D call TRBD1 (5 bases). This CDR3 has 13 amino acids. CDR1 is MNHEY and CDR2 is SMNVEV in the germline V gene (reference sequence). Trimming cost V 6 bases and J 3 bases, with 12 bases left between them. DNA for the CDR3: TGTGCCAGCAGCTACTCTGACAGCTACGAGCAGTACTTC. This gives the protein CASSYSDSYEQYF.